A single sample is the source of the 24 T cell receptor beta chains below, sequenced in a study of T-cell reconstitution after alpha-beta-depleted transplantation in children. TCRbeta library preparation incorporated unique molecular identifiers. Via MiXCR, TCRdb re-called the PCR reads, giving one row per CDR3 protein. The sample yields hundreds of thousands of distinct CDR3 sequences, over 10% seen once. Material: PBMCs, obtained before TCRalphabeta/CD19-depleted stem cell transplant. The receptors stem from a girl aged 2 to 10 with congenital amegakaryocytic thrombocytopenia, due to receive a stem cell transplant.

The rearrangement joins TRBV3-1 to TRBJ1-1; D possibly corresponds to TRBD1 (6 bases). The germline V and J ends were trimmed by 4 bases and 5 bases, with 26 bases remaining between them. The CDR3 runs 18 residues. Germline CDR1 is LGHDT and CDR2 is YNNKEL (reference sequence). The CDR3 loop is CASSPRRWGARVGTEAFF. CDR3 nucleotide sequence: TGTGCCAGCAGCCCTCGACGGTGGGGGGCACGGGTTGGTACTGAAGCTTTCTTT.

This clonotype has a count of ten or more. The genes are TRBV4-1 and TRBJ2-3, with D unclear. This CDR3 comprises 14 residues. Germline assignment: CDR1 MGHRA and CDR2 YSYEKL. V dropped 2 bases and J dropped 0 bases, with 6 bases sitting between them. In DNA, the CDR3 is TGCGCCAGCAGCCAATTTTCAAGCACAGATACGCAGTATTTT. It is translated as CASSQFSSTDTQYF.

The chain is built from TRBV6-1 and TRBJ2-5, with TRBD2 identical over 12 bases. Germline V CDR1 and CDR2: MNHNS, SASEGT. This CDR3 comprises 15 residues. V shed 6 bases and J 6 bases; nucleotides not matched to a gene: 8. The CDR3 nucleotides are TGTGCCAGCAGCGAACTAGCGGGAGGCCCTCAGACCCAGTACTTC. Translated: CASSELAGGPQTQYF.

This clonotype showed up many times. The V and J genes are TRBV12-3 or TRBV12-4 and TRBJ2-1, with unresolved D. The CDR3 runs 15 residues. V lost 1 base and J lost 3, with 10 bases in between. The CDR3 DNA is TGTGCCAGCAGTTTAGAAGGTAGCTTCTACAATGAGCAGTTCTTC. As protein: CASSLEGSFYNEQFF.

A few counts support this clonotype. This chain uses TRBV20-1 with TRBJ1-2; D remains unclear. Looked up from germline, CDR1 is DFQATT and CDR2 is SNEGSKA (reference sequence). This CDR3 comprises 12 residues. V lost 6 bases and J 10 bases, leaving 18 bases between the germline ends. CDR3 in DNA: TGCAGTGCCCGTGACCACTTGCGAGTCTACACCTTC. Residues: CSARDHLRVYTF.

The V and J genes are TRBV28 and TRBJ2-7; D remains ambiguous. The germline V gene encodes CDR1 MDHEN and CDR2 SYDVKM. V dropped 5 bases and J dropped 0 bases, with 14 bases sitting between them. The CDR3 runs 15 residues. CDR3: CASSPTNTISYEQYF. CDR3 nucleotides: TGTGCCAGCAGTCCCACGAACACAATCTCCTACGAGCAGTACTTC. Together with reference TRBV28 and TRBJ2-7, the CDR3 gives the full variable domain: DVKVTQSSRYLVKRTGEKVFLECVQDMDHENMFWYRQDPGLGLRLIYFSYDVKMKEKGDIPEGYSVSREKKERFSLILESASTNQTSMYLCASSPTNTISYEQYFGPGTRLTVT.

This chain joins TRBV7-8 and TRBJ2-5; D is perhaps TRBD2 (5 bases). Trimming removed 2 bases at V and 2 bases at J, with 15 bases between. Per the germline V gene, CDR1 is SGHVS and CDR2 is FQNEAQ. The CDR3 covers 16 residues. CDR3 DNA: TGTGCCAGCAGCTTAAGCTTGCGGGCAACACAAGAGACCCAGTACTTC. This gives the protein CASSLSLRATQETQYF.

This clonotype has ten or more counts. The chain combines TRBV20-1 with TRBJ2-7; maybe TRBD1 (7 bases). The germline gives CDR1 DFQATT, CDR2 SNEGSKA (reference sequence). The CDR3 is made up of 15 amino acids. Trimming pared 3 bases from V and 3 bases from J, leaving 18 bases between. The CDR3 DNA is TGCAGTGCTAGTTCCCAGGGGGGTATAGACTACGAGCAGTACTTC. It codes for CSASSQGGIDYEQYF.

The rearrangement uses TRBV6-1 and TRBJ2-7; TRBD1 agrees at 7 bases. The CDR3 loop spans 16 amino acids. The V and J ends lost 8 bases and 0 bases, in that order; junction bases with no gene match: 13. Germline CDR1 MNHNS, CDR2 SASEGT. CDR3 sequence reads: CASFGTVDPSSYEQYF. The CDR3 DNA is TGTGCCAGCTTCGGGACAGTCGACCCTAGCTCCTACGAGCAGTACTTC.

This clonotype was recorded many times. This chain uses TRBV20-1 with TRBJ1-1; TRBD1 might be the D (5 bases). Per the germline V gene, CDR1 is DFQATT and CDR2 is SNEGSKA (reference sequence). There are 12 residues in the CDR3. V lost 6 bases and J lost 7, with 15 bases in between. The CDR3: CSANTGGFEAFF. CDR3 bases: TGCAGTGCCAACACAGGAGGATTTGAAGCTTTCTTT.

Ten or more counts support this clonotype. The chain has TRBV20-1 and TRBJ2-1, with TRBD2 identical over 7 bases. Germline values: CDR1 DFQATT, CDR2 SNEGSKA (reference sequence). J gave up 2 bases and V 8 bases, and 9 bases lay outside the gene matches. The CDR3 spans 14 residues. The CDR3 is CSQDRGGAYNEQFF. DNA of the CDR3: TGCAGTCAAGATCGTGGGGGGGCCTACAATGAGCAGTTCTTC.

This clonotype was recorded at least ten times. V gene TRBV5-1 combines with J gene TRBJ1-2, with TRBD1 as a possible D gene (5 bases). Germline-derived CDR1 and CDR2 are SGHRS and YFSETQ. V was trimmed by 4 bases and J by 2 bases, leaving 12 bases between them. This CDR3 spans 14 amino acids. CDR3 DNA: TGCGCCAGCAGCCCTCCGGGACTGAACTATGGCTACACCTTC. Residues: CASSPPGLNYGYTF.

The chain is built from TRBV20-1 and TRBJ2-3; 7 bases match TRBD2. Trimming cost V 6 bases and J 3 bases; bases outside gene matches: 9. Germline V CDR1 and CDR2: DFQATT, SNEGSKA (reference sequence). This CDR3 spans 14 amino acids. Here the CDR3 reads CSAASAGWTDTQYF. The CDR3 bases are TGCAGTGCAGCTTCAGCGGGATGGACAGATACGCAGTATTTT.

The V call is TRBV12-3 or TRBV12-4, the J call TRBJ2-5, with TRBD2 as a possible D gene (6 bases). V shed 11 bases and J shed 5 bases, with 30 bases lying between them. The CDR3 has 17 amino acids. The DNA for the CDR3 is TGTGCCTTCTGTTTCTTTAAGGATCGGGGGAATTGGGAGACCCAGTACTTC. It specifies CAFCFFKDRGNWETQYF.

Of note for this clonotype: A read error may be the cause here, since a much bigger clone is one base away. The chain is built from TRBV20-1 and TRBJ2-4; D assignment may be TRBD1 or TRBD2 (5 bases each). The CDR3 is 16 amino acids. Germline CDR1 reads DFQATT; CDR2 reads SNEGSKA (reference sequence). V lost 0 bases and J lost 4, with 16 bases in between. The CDR3 reads CSARESGDLMKNIQYF. CDR3 DNA sequence: TGCAGTGCTAGAGAATCTGGGGACCTTATGAAAAACATTCAGTACTTC.

The rearrangement uses TRBV7-3 and TRBJ1-1; D is ambiguous. This CDR3 comprises 16 residues. Germline CDR1 is SGHTA and CDR2 is FQGTGA. Trimming took 4 bases from V and 5 from J, leaving 20 bases between them. The CDR3 here is CASSSSPRSYQTEAFF. The CDR3 DNA reads TGTGCCAGCAGCTCATCCCCCCGGTCCTATCAGACTGAAGCTTTCTTT.

There are many counts of this clonotype. V gene TRBV5-1 combines with J gene TRBJ2-1; 15 nucleotides align to TRBD2. The CDR3 is made up of 17 amino acids. The J segment lost 5 bases and the V segment lost 4 bases, leaving 7 bases of the junction unmatched. Germline V gene sequence: CDR1 SGHRS, CDR2 YFSETQ. This CDR3 is CASSPGTSGRKDNEQFF. The CDR3 DNA is TGCGCCAGCAGCCCCGGGACTAGCGGGAGGAAAGACAATGAGCAGTTCTTC.

J is TRBJ1-1 and V is TRBV29-1; D call uncertain. CDR1 SQVTM and CDR2 ANQGSEA come from the germline V gene. The CDR3 consists of 10 residues. Trimming removed 4 bases from V and 6 bases from J, with 6 bases in between. The CDR3 DNA is TGCAGCGTTGGTATCTCTGAAGCTTTCTTT. It encodes CSVGISEAFF.

This clonotype was detected ten times or more. The chain couples TRBV5-1 to TRBJ2-3; D might be TRBD1 (5 bases). V lost 5 bases and J lost 4, with 11 bases in between. The V gene's germline CDR1 is SGHRS and CDR2 YFSETQ. The CDR3 is made up of 13 amino acids. The CDR3 bases are TGCGCCAGCAGAAGGGGTTCGGCAGATACGCAGTATTTT. Encoded protein: CASRRGSADTQYF.

This clonotype has at least ten counts. The chain is built from TRBV7-6 and TRBJ2-1; D remains ambiguous. Germline V lookup: CDR1 SGHVS, CDR2 FNYEAQ. The CDR3 runs to 13 residues. V was clipped by 2 bases and J by 3 bases, with 5 bases between them. The CDR3 DNA reads as TGTGCCAGCAGCTTACCAAACTACAATGAGCAGTTCTTC. It translates to CASSLPNYNEQFF.

This clonotype has ten or more counts. This rearrangement joins TRBV15 to TRBJ2-5, with D perhaps matching TRBD1 or TRBD2 (5 bases each). CDR1 is LNHNV, CDR2 YYDKDF, per germline (reference sequence). The CDR3 contains 17 residues. V lost 1 base and J 5 bases, leaving 20 bases between the germline ends. The CDR3 here is CATSRGSRDEQLETQYF. The CDR3 nucleotides read TGTGCCACCAGCAGAGGTTCCCGGGACGAGCAATTGGAGACCCAGTACTTC.

There are a few counts of this clonotype. The V and J genes are TRBV5-1 and TRBJ1-4; D unclear. Trimming stripped 3 bases from V and 4 bases from J, with 13 bases between. Germline V gene sequence: CDR1 SGHRS, CDR2 YFSETQ. This CDR3 contains 15 residues. The CDR3 bases are TGCGCCAGCAGCTACGCTCGCCATGGTAATGAAAAACTGTTTTTT. Protein sequence: CASSYARHGNEKLFF. Filled out from reference TRBV5-1 and TRBJ1-4, the complete variable domain reads KAGVTQTPRYLIKTRGQQVTLSCSPISGHRSVSWYQQTPGQGLQFLFEYFSETQRNKGNFPGRFSGRQFSNSRSEMNVSTLELGDSALYLCASSYARHGNEKLFFGSGTQLSVL.

This clonotype has more than one count but fewer than ten. The rearrangement links TRBV29-1 to TRBJ2-7; TRBD2 agrees at 11 bases. V shed 7 bases and J 6 bases; nucleotides not matched to a gene: 8. CDR1 is SQVTM, CDR2 ANQGSEA, per germline. This CDR3 is 13 amino acids long. This CDR3 reads CSALLAGAGEQYF. The CDR3 coding sequence is TGCAGCGCGCTACTAGCGGGAGCGGGCGAGCAGTACTTC.

This chain links TRBV14 with TRBJ2-7; D unclear. Germline CDR1 SGHDN, CDR2 FVKESK. V gave up 1 base and J gave up 2 bases, with 9 bases separating them. The CDR3 extends over 14 amino acids. The CDR3 loop reads CASSQGMFTYEQYF. CDR3 DNA: TGTGCCAGCAGCCAAGGGATGTTCACCTACGAGCAGTACTTC.